This T cell receptor beta chain was captured in a study of blood T cell repertoires in COVID-19. As for the study in general: COVID-19 samples, acute and convalescent, were from the United States, Italy and Spain. The analysed material was cDNA or gDNA that came from T cells, B-cell-depleted T cells, or PBMCs.

Trimming took 5 bases from V and 4 from J; bases not matched to a gene: 13. CDR1 and CDR2 (germline): SEHNR, FQNEAQ (reference sequence). This CDR3 contains 16 residues. Authors' methods: Amplification from reference gene primers served as the basis for estimated nucleated cell counts. Repertoires were generated with immunoSEQ multiplex PCR, while TCRdb's copy carries only in-frame clones and drops some. That table supplies the V and J calls and clone size; D and trimming were determined from the DNA. This table has around 380,000 clones, around 84% appearing once. Sequencing was performed on peripheral blood. This rearrangement joins TRBV7-9 to TRBJ2-5, with 7 bases lining up with TRBD1. This clonotype originated in a human donor with acute or convalescent COVID-19. The donor label of this sample is uncertain. The CDR3 is CASSRGGLGGSETQYF. The CDR3 DNA reads as TGTGCCAGCAGCAGAGGGGGTTTAGGGGGCTCAGAGACCCAGTACTTC.